These 20 T cell receptor beta chains were all obtained from the same sample, sequenced in a study of blood T cells in healthy people across ages. Together with a sample-barcoded 5' primer, a J-beta primer mix was included in a second PCR lasting about 6 to 11 cycles. TCRdb re-called the 5' RACE reads through MiXCR, storing one row per CDR3 protein. In the table there are 1.5 million to 2 million distinct CDR3 sequences, almost 35% of which are singletons. Source material: blood. The receptors stem from a woman in her 30s in good health.

This clonotype was counted many times. The chain uses TRBV9 and TRBJ2-5; D not resolved. Trimming removed 0 bases at V and 5 bases at J, with 11 bases between. Germline lookup yields CDR1 SGDLS and CDR2 YYNGEE. This CDR3 has 14 residues. DNA for the CDR3: TGTGCCAGCAGCGTAGGGCAGCGTAAGGAGACCCAGTACTTC. Protein product: CASSVGQRKETQYF.

The chain couples TRBV9 to TRBJ2-7; 8 bases are shared with TRBD2. The CDR3 loop spans 15 amino acids. Germline trimming cut 0 bases from V and 2 bases from J; bases unmatched to any gene: 4. Germline V CDR1 and CDR2: SGDLS, YYNGEE. The CDR3 nucleotides are TGTGCCAGCAGCGTAGGAGCGGGAGTTACCTACGAGCAGTACTTC. Amino acid sequence: CASSVGAGVTYEQYF.

The rearrangement links TRBV5-5 to TRBJ2-5, with unresolved D. V lost 4 bases, J lost 5 bases, and 18 bases lay in between. CDR3 length equals 15 residues. Germline V CDR1 and CDR2: SGHKS, YYEKEE (reference sequence). The CDR3 DNA reads TGTGCCAGCAGCCGACCACGGCCGGTTGCGGAGACCCAGTACTTC. Its protein product is CASSRPRPVAETQYF.

The rearrangement links TRBV5-1 to TRBJ1-1; 7 bases agree with TRBD1. V shed 3 bases, J shed 1 base, and the junction held 9 bases outside the gene matches. Germline V gene lookup returns CDR1 SGHRS and CDR2 YFSETQ. CDR3 length: 16 amino acids. The DNA of the CDR3 is TGCGCCAGCAGCTGGACCTCCGGGACAGAGAACACTGAAGCTTTCTTT. It is translated as CASSWTSGTENTEAFF.

The chain has TRBV3-1 and TRBJ2-5; 16 bases are a match to TRBD2. The CDR3 loop spans 19 amino acids. J lost 5 bases, V lost 0 bases, and 9 bases had no gene match. Germline V gives CDR1 LGHDT, CDR2 YNNKEL (reference sequence). CDR3 bases: TGTGCCAGCAGCCAAGAATTACCGGGACTAGCGGGAGGGGGGGAGACCCAGTACTTC. Amino acids: CASSQELPGLAGGGETQYF.

A few counts support this clonotype. The gene calls are TRBV30 and TRBJ2-7; D might be TRBD1 (5 bases). The CDR3 extends over 12 amino acids. Germline V gene data show CDR1 as GTSNPN and CDR2 as SVGIG (reference sequence). V gave up 5 bases and J gave up 6 bases, with 14 bases separating them. The CDR3 coding sequence is TGTGCCTGGGGGGAAATCACAGGCGAGCAGTACTTC. Amino acid sequence: CAWGEITGEQYF.

This clonotype was found a few times. The rearrangement links TRBV6-4 to TRBJ2-1; unclear D gene. The germline V gene encodes CDR1 MRHNA and CDR2 SNTAGT. The CDR3 covers 15 residues. With 2 bases removed from V and 2 bases from J, the gap between germline ends came to 10 bases. The CDR3 region has the DNA TGTGCCAGCAGTGACACCATTGGGCCCTACAATGAGCAGTTCTTC. It codes for CASSDTIGPYNEQFF.

Remarks on this clonotype: Compared with germline, one end of the junction differs, possibly owing to a read error. The rearrangement links TRBV28 to TRBJ2-5; 7 bases line up with TRBD2. CDR1 MDHEN and CDR2 SYDVKM come from the germline V gene. This CDR3 comprises 13 residues. The CDR3 DNA reads TGTACCAGCAGTTTGGCGGGAGCGTACGGGCAGTACTTC. Protein: CTSSLAGAYGQYF.

This sequence joins TRBV2 and TRBJ1-5; D ambiguous. The germline V gene encodes CDR1 SNHLY and CDR2 FYNNEI. The germline V and J ends were trimmed by 4 bases and 2 bases, with 12 bases remaining between them. The CDR3 contains 15 residues. CDR3: CASSARVWGNQPQHF. Here the CDR3 DNA reads TGTGCCAGCAGTGCCCGGGTTTGGGGCAATCAGCCCCAGCATTTT.

The chain combines TRBV7-2 with TRBJ2-3; no clear D. Trimming took 2 bases from V and 5 from J, leaving 14 bases between them. Germline V gives CDR1 SGHTA, CDR2 FQGNSA. The CDR3 consists of 15 residues. The CDR3 sequence: CASSLNSRVRDTQYF. CDR3 nucleotides: TGTGCCAGCAGCTTAAATAGCCGGGTGCGAGATACGCAGTATTTT.

The table lists this clonotype with a few counts. The chain employs TRBV9 and TRBJ1-2, with TRBD1 identical over 9 bases. This CDR3 is built from 15 residues. V lost 4 bases and J lost 8; bases outside the gene matches: 12. Germline CDR1 reads SGDLS; CDR2 reads YYNGEE. Written as DNA, the CDR3 is TGTGCCAGCAGCCCCCGGACAGGGGAATTGACAGGCTACACCTTC. Residues: CASSPRTGELTGYTF.

The rearrangement joins TRBV28 to TRBJ1-5; the match to TRBD1 covers 9 bases. Germline V CDR1 and CDR2: MDHEN, SYDVKM. This CDR3 is 15 amino acids long. Trimming at V came to 5 bases and at J to 6 bases, leaving 8 bases not matched to a gene. CDR3 loop: CASSPGGQGFQPQHF. The CDR3, as DNA: TGTGCCAGCAGTCCGGGGGGACAGGGCTTTCAGCCCCAGCATTTT.

This clonotype was seen many times. CDR3 protein: CATTNRALFNEQFF. The CDR3 DNA reads TGTGCCACCACGAACAGGGCCCTCTTCAATGAGCAGTTCTTC. The chain is built from TRBV10-3 and TRBJ2-1, with D tentatively TRBD1 (6 bases). Trimming took off 10 bases at V and 6 bases at J, with 19 bases between the two ends. The CDR3 length is 14 residues. CDR1 ENHRY and CDR2 SYGVKD come from the germline V gene.

The chain recombines TRBV12-3 or TRBV12-4 with TRBJ2-1; no definite D call. The V gene lost 1 base and the J gene lost 10 bases, with 14 bases spanning the gap. This CDR3 contains 14 residues. This chain's CDR3 is CASSLGARIAEQFF. CDR3 in DNA: TGTGCCAGCAGTTTAGGGGCTAGGATAGCCGAGCAGTTCTTC.

The chain carries TRBV6-1 and TRBJ1-3, with D uncertain. Trimming cost V 6 bases and J 0 bases, with 15 bases left between them. Germline V CDR1 and CDR2: MNHNS, SASEGT. The CDR3 has 16 amino acids. CDR3 residues: CASSGLLVHSGNTIYF. CDR3 in DNA: TGTGCCAGCAGCGGTCTGCTAGTCCACTCTGGAAACACCATATATTTT.

V and J are TRBV25-1 and TRBJ1-4; D is ambiguous. Germline CDR1 is MGHDK and CDR2 is SYGVNS. Trimming removed 4 bases at V and 0 bases at J, with 12 bases between. There are 16 residues in the CDR3. In DNA form, the CDR3 reads TGTGCCAGCAGTGTGGGATCAACCTCAACTAATGAAAAACTGTTTTTT. Translated: CASSVGSTSTNEKLFF.

As for this clonotype: The missing conserved phenylalanine or tryptophan at the end of this CDR3 makes a read error likely. The chain couples TRBV4-2 to TRBJ1-1; D remains ambiguous. Trimming removed 1 base at V and 5 bases at J, with 14 bases between. The CDR3 totals 15 residues. From germline, CDR1 is LGHNA and CDR2 YNFKEQ. The CDR3 sequence is CASSQVSQSGTEAFC. The CDR3, as DNA: TGTGCCAGCAGCCAAGTTTCACAGTCGGGGACTGAAGCTTTCTGT.

J is TRBJ2-7 and V is TRBV2, with D perhaps being TRBD1 or TRBD2 (7 bases each). Looked up from germline, CDR1 is SNHLY and CDR2 is FYNNEI. The CDR3 is 14 amino acids. V lost 3 bases, J lost 6 bases, and 15 bases lay in between. The CDR3 sequence is CASSESPGGVEQYF. For the CDR3, the DNA is TGTGCCAGCAGTGAGTCCCCAGGGGGGGTCGAGCAGTACTTC.

The J gene is TRBJ1-6, the V gene TRBV25-1; D gene ambiguous. The V end lost 7 bases, the J end lost 3 bases, and 7 bases lay between the germline ends. Per germline, CDR1 MGHDK and CDR2 SYGVNS. The CDR3 runs to 13 residues. CDR3 loop: CASNRVYNSPLHF. In DNA, the CDR3 is TGTGCCAGCAACCGGGTCTATAATTCACCCCTCCACTTT. Looking up the rest from reference TRBV25-1 and TRBJ1-6 gives the full variable domain: EADIYQTPRYLVIGTGKKITLECSQTMGHDKMYWYQQDPGMELHLIHYSYGVNSTEKGDLSSESTVSRIRTEHFPLTLESARPSHTSQYLCASNRVYNSPLHFGNGTRLTVT.

The chain has TRBV14 and TRBJ2-7; the match to TRBD1 covers 8 bases. Germline CDR1 SGHDN, CDR2 FVKESK. The length of the CDR3 is 13 residues. The ends lost 3 bases at V and 7 bases at J; junction bases unmatched: 5. In DNA form, the CDR3 reads TGTGCCAGCAGCCATCCGACAGGGGCTGAGCAGTACTTC. Translated, it gives CASSHPTGAEQYF.